This T cell receptor (beta chain) was identified in a study of Graves' ophthalmopathy and Graves' hyperthyroidism. The length of the CDR3 is 15 residues. The germline CDR1 and CDR2 sequences are DFQATT and SNEGSKA (reference sequence). Germline trimming cut 3 bases from V and 3 bases from J; bases unmatched to any gene: 11. Study observations and caveats: Ophthalmopathy was separated from stable hyperthyroidism by a 13-signature model with about 86% sensitivity and 65% to 82% specificity.

The study amplified TCR beta CDR3 regions using RNA transcripts. The authors performed first-round RT-PCR with HTBI primers and then a second-round multiplex PCR. TCRdb processed the multiplex PCR reads anew with MiXCR; each CDR3 protein has one entry. The sample lists 200,000 to 250,000 distinct CDR3 sequences; 20% to 25% were seen once. This clonotype came up many times. The antigen remains undetermined. Exclusion criteria comprised other autoimmune diseases, uncontrolled infections, pregnancy or lactation in patients. PBMCs were density-gradient isolated from roughly 10 ml fresh blood. The material sequenced was peripheral blood. The clonotype originates from a woman in her fifties or sixties with Graves' ophthalmopathy. The chain uses TRBV20-1 and TRBJ2-7, with 7 positions matching TRBD2. This chain's CDR3 is CSASLPASGRYEQYF. CDR3 sequence (DNA): TGCAGTGCTAGCCTTCCTGCTAGCGGACGCTACGAGCAGTACTTC.